A single sample is the source of the 17 T cell receptor beta chains below, sequenced in a study of T-cell memory formation after mild COVID-19. MiXCR, applied by TCRdb to the 5' RACE reads, yields one record per CDR3 protein. The data hold some 210,000 distinct CDR3 sequences, with 27% observed a single time. Sample: PBMCs or a T cell subset sorted from them (not recorded which). The receptors shown here come from an adult woman who had mild COVID-19 (a few samples of this study predate the infection). Cell type and time point are not known.

This clonotype was counted only a few times. The chain links TRBV20-1 to TRBJ1-1; D gene unclear. V was clipped by 0 bases and J by 5 bases, with 10 bases between them. Germline V gene sequence: CDR1 DFQATT, CDR2 SNEGSKA (reference sequence). The CDR3 sequence is 13 residues long. CDR3 nucleotide sequence: TGCAGTGCTAGAGATCTTGGGGAAACTGAAGCTTTCTTT. Translated: CSARDLGETEAFF.

The rearrangement uses TRBV7-3 and TRBJ2-1; 7 bases line up with TRBD1. V was pared by 5 bases and J by 11 bases, with 9 bases of the junction left unmatched. Germline V lookup: CDR1 SGHTA, CDR2 FQGTGA. This CDR3 is built from 13 residues. Written as DNA, the CDR3 is TGTGCCAGCAGCCAGGGACAGATAGATAAGCAGTTCTTC. It encodes CASSQGQIDKQFF. The full variable domain, rest sourced from reference TRBV7-3 and TRBJ2-1, is GAGVSQTPSNKVTEKGKYVELRCDPISGHTALYWYRQSLGQGPEFLIYFQGTGAADDSGLPNDRFFAVRPEGSVSTLKIQRTERGDSAVYLCASSQGQIDKQFFGPGTRLTVL.

There are a few counts of this clonotype. The rearrangement uses TRBV2 and TRBJ2-7; 9 bases fit TRBD1. After removal of 6 bases from V and 1 base from J, the junction contained 10 bases not matched to a gene. From germline, CDR1 is SNHLY and CDR2 FYNNEI. This CDR3 has 16 residues. DNA of the CDR3: TGTGCCAGCAGGGACTGGGGGACAGGGACATCCTACGAGCAGTACTTC. Translated, it gives CASRDWGTGTSYEQYF.

This clonotype came up a few times. The V call is TRBV12-3 or TRBV12-4, the J call TRBJ2-1; D not certain. V lost 4 bases, J lost 9 bases, and 13 bases lay in between. This CDR3 contains 13 residues. The CDR3: CASSYPIGGEQFF. In nucleotides, the CDR3 is TGTGCCAGCAGTTACCCAATAGGCGGTGAGCAGTTCTTC.

This clonotype was observed a handful of times. J is TRBJ2-7 and V is TRBV27; D might be TRBD1 or TRBD2, each matching 5 bases. This CDR3 comprises 13 residues. Germline V gene lookup returns CDR1 MNHEY and CDR2 SMNVEV (reference sequence). Trimming pared 7 bases from V and 7 bases from J, leaving 17 bases between. The CDR3, as DNA: TGTGCCAGCACCATTCCCGAGGGACGGGAGCAGTACTTC. This sequence encodes CASTIPEGREQYF.

This clonotype was seen once. The V gene is TRBV15, the J gene TRBJ2-7; 7 bases match TRBD2. The CDR3 extends over 18 amino acids. The germline CDR1 and CDR2 sequences are LNHNV and YYDKDF (reference sequence). The trim removed 0 bases at V and 3 bases at J, leaving 14 bases unmatched. The CDR3: CATSRDNFGGGSYYEQYF. For the CDR3, the DNA is TGTGCCACCAGCAGAGATAATTTTGGAGGCGGGAGCTACTACGAGCAGTACTTC.

This chain links TRBV24-1 with TRBJ2-2; 7 bases are a match to TRBD1. The CDR3 totals 16 residues. J was trimmed by 3 bases and V by 0 bases; bases with no gene match: 3. Germline V CDR1 and CDR2: KGHDR, SFDVKD. The CDR3 here is CATSDLGTAYTGELFF. As DNA, the CDR3 is TGTGCCACCAGTGATTTGGGGACAGCCTACACCGGGGAGCTGTTTTTT.

This clonotype turned up a few times. This chain links TRBV30 with TRBJ1-5; 10 bases map to TRBD1. Germline values: CDR1 GTSNPN, CDR2 SVGIG (reference sequence). The CDR3 runs to 17 residues. After removal of 3 bases from V and 6 bases from J, the junction contained 14 bases not matched to a gene. In nucleotides, the CDR3 is TGTGCCTGGAGAGTTCCACTCGACAGGGGGCTGTTTCAGCCCCAGCATTTT. Amino acid sequence: CAWRVPLDRGLFQPQHF.

The chain combines TRBV6-2 or TRBV6-3 with TRBJ2-3; D is uncertain. CDR1 MNHEY and CDR2 SVGEGT come from the germline V gene. V was cut by 2 bases and J by 2 bases, with 5 bases left in between. The CDR3 has 13 residues. The CDR3 here is CASSYPHTDTQYF. As DNA, the CDR3 is TGTGCCAGCAGTTACCCACACACAGATACGCAGTATTTT.

This chain connects TRBV15 to TRBJ2-7, with TRBD2 as a possible D gene (5 bases). V was shortened by 5 bases and J by 2 bases, with 19 bases between the two germline ends. The CDR3 is 16 residues long. In germline, CDR1 is LNHNV, CDR2 YYDKDF (reference sequence). CDR3 DNA: TGTGCCACCAGCGGAGGAGTAGCGCGGGCCACCTACGAGCAGTACTTC. This gives the protein CATSGGVARATYEQYF.

The chain recombines TRBV5-1 with TRBJ1-6; D ambiguous. In germline, CDR1 is SGHRS, CDR2 YFSETQ. Trimming stripped 4 bases from V and 3 bases from J, with 11 bases between. The CDR3 loop spans 15 amino acids. The CDR3 region is CASSRSSGYNSPLHF. In nucleotides, the CDR3 is TGCGCCAGCAGCCGGTCGAGTGGCTATAATTCACCCCTCCACTTT.

CDR3 loop: CASSGTLDGTQYF. CDR3 bases: TGTGCCAGCTCCGGGACTCTGGATGGGACCCAGTACTTC. This rearrangement joins TRBV2 to TRBJ2-5, with D possibly TRBD2 on 6 matching bases. Per germline, CDR1 SNHLY and CDR2 FYNNEI. V lost 8 bases and J lost 7, with 17 bases in between. The CDR3 has 13 amino acids.

This clonotype was recorded a few times. This chain uses TRBV7-9 with TRBJ2-2; 11 nucleotides agree with TRBD2. The junction had 2 bases not matched to a gene; V was cut back by 5 bases and J by 3 bases. The CDR3 has 15 residues. Germline values: CDR1 SEHNR, CDR2 FQNEAQ (reference sequence). The CDR3 DNA reads as TGTGCCAGCAGCCGACTAGCGGGGTACACCGGGGAGCTGTTTTTT. Its translation: CASSRLAGYTGELFF.

DNA of the CDR3: TGTGCCAGCAGTTTAGGACTAGCGGAGGGCGGCAACGAGCAGTACTTC. It specifies CASSLGLAEGGNEQYF. The chain carries TRBV12-3 or TRBV12-4 and TRBJ2-7; the match to TRBD2 covers 9 bases. V trimming: 1 base; J trimming: 5 bases; junction bases outside the gene matches: 9. This CDR3 has 16 residues.

The chain links TRBV13 to TRBJ2-7, with D possibly matching TRBD1 (6 bases). Trimming took 9 bases from V and 1 from J, leaving 16 bases between them. The CDR3 sequence is 14 residues long. Germline-derived CDR1 and CDR2 are PRHDT and FYEKMQ (reference sequence). CDR3 protein: CASSQTDRSYEQYF. Here the CDR3 DNA reads TGTGCCAGTTCGCAGACGGACAGATCCTACGAGCAGTACTTC.

Only one count was recorded for this clonotype. CDR3 in amino acids: CASSFAGDSYEQYF. In nucleotides, the CDR3 is TGCGCCAGCAGCTTTGCGGGGGACTCCTACGAGCAGTACTTC. The J gene is TRBJ2-7, the V gene TRBV5-1; TRBD2 matches at 7 bases. V was clipped by 2 bases and J by 0 bases; unmatched bases: 2. Germline V gene data show CDR1 as SGHRS and CDR2 as YFSETQ. CDR3 size: 14 residues.

This chain links TRBV12-5 with TRBJ1-2; 9 bases are shared with TRBD1. Losses at the gene ends were 2 bases for V and 6 bases for J; bases not matched to a gene: 7. The CDR3 is 15 residues long. Per germline, CDR1 LGHNT and CDR2 FRNRAP. CDR3 nucleotides: TGTGCTAGTGGTTTGAGCCCGACAGGGGGACATGGCTACACCTTC. Translation: CASGLSPTGGHGYTF.